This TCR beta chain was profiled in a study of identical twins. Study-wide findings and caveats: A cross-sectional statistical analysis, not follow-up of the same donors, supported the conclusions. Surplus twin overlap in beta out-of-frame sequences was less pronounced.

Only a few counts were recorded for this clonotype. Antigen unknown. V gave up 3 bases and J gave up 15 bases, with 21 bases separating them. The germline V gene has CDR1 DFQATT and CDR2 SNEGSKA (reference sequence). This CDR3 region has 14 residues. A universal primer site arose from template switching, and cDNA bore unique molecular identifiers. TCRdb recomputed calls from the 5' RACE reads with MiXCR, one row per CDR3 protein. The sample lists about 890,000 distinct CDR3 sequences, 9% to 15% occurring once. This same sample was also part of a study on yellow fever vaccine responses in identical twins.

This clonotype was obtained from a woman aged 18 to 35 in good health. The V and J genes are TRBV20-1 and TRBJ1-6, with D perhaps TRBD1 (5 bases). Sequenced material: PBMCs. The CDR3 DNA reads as TGCAGTGCTAGCCAGGGCGGCGGGACGAGACTCCTCCACTTT. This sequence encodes CSASQGGGTRLLHF.